Shown below are 24 T cell receptor beta chains from a single sample sequenced in a study of tumor and adjacent non-tumor tissue in lung cancer. The template was RNA from unsorted bulk tissue. Three rounds of nested PCR, following a modified ARM-PCR protocol, produced the TCRbeta library. TCRdb redid the calling of the multiplex PCR reads with MiXCR, one entry per CDR3 protein. The sample gives some 120,000 distinct CDR3 sequences, 66% of which show up once; roughly 12% is in the top ten. The specimen sequenced was lung tumor tissue. These receptors originate from a man aged 25 to 40 with non-small cell lung cancer.

The rearrangement uses TRBV29-1 and TRBJ2-1, with 9 bases fitting TRBD2. This CDR3 has 14 amino acids. Germline CDR1 reads SQVTM; CDR2 reads ANQGSEA. V gave up 4 bases and J gave up 7 bases; unmatched junction bases: 8. CDR3 coding DNA: TGCAGCGTTGCTGGCGGGAGGGCCTGGAATGAGCAGTTCTTC. Translating gives CSVAGGRAWNEQFF.

About this clonotype: The conserved closing phenylalanine or tryptophan is absent in this CDR3, likely reflecting a read error. CDR3 in DNA: TGTGCCAGCAGTCCGGACTACGTGAACACCGGGGAGCTGTTTTCT. Amino acid sequence: CASSPDYVNTGELFS. The V call is TRBV12-3 or TRBV12-4, the J call TRBJ2-2, with TRBD2 as a possible D gene (6 bases). This CDR3 is 15 amino acids long. Trimming left V 5 bases short and J 1 base short, with 11 bases between.

This clonotype has only a few counts. Its ends do not fully match the called genes, so a read error is possible. This chain joins TRBV20-1 and TRBJ2-3; 7 bases are shared with TRBD2. This CDR3 contains 15 residues. Germline V CDR1 and CDR2: DFQATT, SNEGSKA (reference sequence). The CDR3 DNA sequence: TGCAGTGCTATAGGGCGAGGCGGGGGTACAGATATGCAGTATTTT. It codes for CSAIGRGGGTDMQYF.

Note on this clonotype: A much bigger clone sits one base away, suggesting this may be a read error. The chain is built from TRBV6-2 or TRBV6-3 and TRBJ2-7; a possible D gene is TRBD1 (5 bases). CDR3 length: 12 amino acids. The germline V gene has CDR1 MNHEY and CDR2 SVGEGT. For the CDR3, the DNA is TGTGTCACCAGTGTTGGGGCTGGAGAGCAGTACTTC. Translation: CVTSVGAGEQYF.

The gene calls are TRBV5-1 and TRBJ2-2; D gene uncertain. V was cut by 7 bases and J by 3 bases, with 7 bases left in between. This CDR3 spans 12 amino acids. CDR1 is SGHRS and CDR2 is YFSETQ in the germline V gene. In nucleotides, the CDR3 is TGCGCCAGCGGAGAGGACACCGGGGAGCTGTTTTTT. Translated: CASGEDTGELFF. Full variable domain (remainder filled in from reference TRBV5-1 and TRBJ2-2): KAGVTQTPRYLIKTRGQQVTLSCSPISGHRSVSWYQQTPGQGLQFLFEYFSETQRNKGNFPGRFSGRQFSNSRSEMNVSTLELGDSALYLCASGEDTGELFFGEGSRLTVL.

Concerning this clonotype itself: One junction end does not reproduce the germline sequence, and a read error may be involved. This chain connects TRBV12-3 or TRBV12-4 to TRBJ2-7; either TRBD1 or TRBD2 may fit D (5 bases each). The CDR3 loop spans 15 amino acids. DNA of the CDR3: TGTCCCAGCAGTTCTCGGGACCCAGTTGCCCACGAGCAGTACTTC. Its translation is CPSSSRDPVAHEQYF.

Points on this clonotype: A much larger clone lies a single base off, so this may be a read error. V and J are TRBV20-1 and TRBJ2-3; TRBD1 is a possible D gene (6 bases). Germline V gives CDR1 DFQATT, CDR2 SNEGSKA (reference sequence). V lost 2 bases to trimming and J lost 5 bases, with 11 bases between them. The CDR3 spans 13 residues. The CDR3, as DNA: TGCAGTGCTAGACTATCGGGACAAGATACGCAGTATTTT. Translated: CSARLSGQDTQYF.

As concerns this clonotype: Relative to the germline gene, one junction end is altered; a read error may explain this. The genes are TRBV25-1 and TRBJ2-5; D possibly corresponds to TRBD1 (5 bases). The length of the CDR3 is 14 residues. Germline V gives CDR1 MGHDK, CDR2 SYGVNS. The CDR3 is CVSSELGPQETQYF. Written as DNA, the CDR3 is TGTGTCAGCAGTGAATTGGGGCCCCAAGAGACCCAGTACTTC.

This clonotype was seen at least ten times. The chain combines TRBV10-2 with TRBJ2-6; 7 positions agree with TRBD1. Germline trimming cut 9 bases from V and 5 bases from J; bases unmatched to any gene: 7. Germline assignment: CDR1 WSHSY and CDR2 SAAADI. The CDR3 totals 14 residues. The CDR3 DNA reads as TGCGCCAGTCAGAAAGGGGGCTGGGCCAACGTCCTGACTTTC. Protein product: CASQKGGWANVLTF.

As to this clonotype: Mismatch with germline at one junction end may stem from a read error. The CDR3 reads CASSFGGYNEQFF. The CDR3 nucleotides are TGCGCCAGTAGCTTCGGGGGGTACAATGAGCAGTTCTTC. This rearrangement joins TRBV5-1 to TRBJ2-1, with 7 nucleotides matching TRBD2. Germline assignment: CDR1 SGHRS and CDR2 YFSETQ. This CDR3 spans 13 amino acids.

To note about this clonotype: One junction end disagrees with the germline gene, perhaps due to a read error. The CDR3 sequence is CASSLLLAGRYSPLHF. CDR3 DNA sequence: TGTGCCAGCAGTTTGTTGTTAGCAGGGCGTTATTCACCTCTCCACTTT. The chain employs TRBV12-3 or TRBV12-4 and TRBJ1-6, with D possibly being TRBD1 (5 bases). CDR3 length: 16 residues.

This clonotype has just a few counts. The V and J genes are TRBV5-1 and TRBJ1-2; D uncertain. Trimming removed 2 bases from V and 7 bases from J, with 9 bases in between. The CDR3 sequence is 12 residues long. Germline V gene data show CDR1 as SGHRS and CDR2 as YFSETQ. The CDR3 DNA reads TGCGCCAGCAGCTTTTCGGCGGCTGGCTACACCTTC. Encoded protein: CASSFSAAGYTF.

Regarding this clonotype: The CDR3 end shows no conserved phenylalanine or tryptophan, and so a read error is likely. The chain combines TRBV6-5 with TRBJ1-3; no reliable D call. CDR3 size: 15 residues. Per the germline V gene, CDR1 is MNHEY and CDR2 is SVGAGI. The ends were cut back, 2 bases at V and 6 bases at J, with 14 bases in the middle. The CDR3 spells CASSYRSGIVNTIYY. CDR3 coding DNA: TGTGCCAGCAGTTACCGGAGTGGGATTGTAAACACCATATATTAT.

This clonotype showed up just a few times. This chain links TRBV6-4 with TRBJ1-5; the D is unclear. V was clipped by 0 bases and J by 6 bases, with 15 bases between them. CDR1 is MRHNA and CDR2 is SNTAGT in the germline V gene. The CDR3 length is 16 residues. This chain's CDR3 is CASSDSIGWAPQPQHF. The CDR3 DNA follows: TGTGCCAGCAGTGACTCGATAGGGTGGGCCCCTCAGCCCCAGCATTTT.

The rearrangement uses TRBV5-8 and TRBJ1-6; TRBD1 agrees at 7 bases. Germline V gives CDR1 SGHTS, CDR2 YDEGEE. CDR3 length: 18 residues. Trimming at V came to 4 bases and at J to 3 bases, leaving 13 bases not matched to a gene. The CDR3 sequence is CASSPPVRAGGYNSPLHF. Here the CDR3 DNA reads TGTGCCAGCAGCCCACCCGTGAGGGCAGGGGGCTATAATTCACCCCTCCACTTT.

A remark on this clonotype: The junction differs from germline at one of its ends, possibly a read error. V and J are TRBV4-3 and TRBJ1-5; D gene ambiguous. Germline CDR1 reads LGHNA; CDR2 reads YSLEER. The length of the CDR3 is 15 residues. The CDR3 sequence is CASSQDRACQQPQLF. CDR3 bases: TGCGCCAGCAGCCAAGATCGGGCATGTCAGCAGCCCCAGCTTTTT.

Concerning this clonotype: Just one base apart from a much larger clone, this may be a read error. The chain couples TRBV13 to TRBJ2-7; 10 bases are shared with TRBD2. CDR1 and CDR2 from the germline V gene are PRHDT and FYEKMQ (reference sequence). The CDR3 is 12 amino acids. The CDR3 reads CASRLAGYERYF. The CDR3 DNA sequence: TGTGCCTCCCGACTAGCGGGCTACGAGCGGTACTTC.

This clonotype occurred a few times. This may arise from a read error, as a much more abundant clone is one base away. The CDR3 loop is CASNSRSGEKLFF. The DNA of the CDR3 is TGTGCCAGCAACTCTAGGTCCGGTGAAAAACTGTTTTTT. V usage is TRBV11-3 and J usage is TRBJ1-4; no clear D gene. The CDR3 is made up of 13 amino acids. The ends were cut back, 7 bases at V and 7 bases at J, with 13 bases in the middle. Looked up from germline, CDR1 is SGHNT and CDR2 is YENEEA.

In its sample, this clonotype was seen many times. The chain carries TRBV4-1 and TRBJ2-1; D is unclear. This CDR3 is built from 16 residues. V was trimmed by 2 bases and J by 9 bases, leaving 20 bases between them. Looked up from germline, CDR1 is MGHRA and CDR2 is YSYEKL. The CDR3 region is CASSQSPAKIGSEQFF. DNA for the CDR3: TGCGCCAGCAGCCAAAGCCCAGCCAAGATCGGTAGTGAGCAGTTCTTC.

This clonotype showed up just a few times. This rearrangement joins TRBV11-3 to TRBJ2-7; a weak D match, TRBD2 (5 bases). Germline CDR1 reads SGHNT; CDR2 reads YENEEA. Trimming cost V 4 bases and J 9 bases, with 22 bases left between them. The CDR3 has 15 amino acids. The CDR3 loop reads CASSSTTTEYEWQYF. CDR3 sequence (DNA): TGTGCCAGCAGCTCAACGACTACAGAATACGAGTGGCAGTACTTC.

V usage is TRBV7-9 and J usage is TRBJ2-1, with D possibly being TRBD1 or TRBD2 (5 bases each). V shed 0 bases and J shed 0 bases, with 15 bases lying between them. CDR3 length: 18 residues. Looked up from germline, CDR1 is SEHNR and CDR2 is FQNEAQ (reference sequence). The CDR3 bases are TGTGCCAGCAGCTTAGCGGGACGAACGGGGTTCTCCTACAATGAGCAGTTCTTC. This sequence encodes CASSLAGRTGFSYNEQFF.

With respect to this clonotype: The junction departs from germline at one end; a sequencing error may be responsible. This chain uses TRBV7-8 with TRBJ2-4; 9 bases line up with TRBD2. Germline lookup yields CDR1 SGHVS and CDR2 FQNEAQ. This CDR3 contains 16 residues. CDR3 nucleotides: TGTGCCAACAGCTCTCTAGCGGGAATCAGCCAAAACATTCAGTACTTC. Protein sequence: CANSSLAGISQNIQYF.

With respect to this clonotype: At one end, the junction sequence differs from germline, possibly due to a read error. The chain carries TRBV4-3 and TRBJ1-2, with D unclear. This CDR3 has 13 residues. Germline CDR1 reads LGHNA; CDR2 reads YSLEER. The CDR3 spells CASNQGVGYGYTF. CDR3 bases: TGCGCCAGCAACCAAGGAGTGGGTTATGGCTACACCTTC.

As regards this clonotype: Germline and junction disagree at one end, which may indicate a read error. V is TRBV28 and J is TRBJ2-1; no clear D. Germline CDR1 is MDHEN and CDR2 is SYDVKM. The CDR3 sequence is 15 residues long. The CDR3 region has the DNA TGTGCCAGCAGTTTTCTGGGGTTTTCGTGGAATGAGCAGCTCTTC. Residues: CASSFLGFSWNEQLF.